This paragraph covers one TCR beta chain sequence. This sample is drawn from a study of cytomegalovirus exposure and HLA in healthy donors. In germline, CDR1 is SSHAT, CDR2 FNYEAQ (reference sequence). The CDR3 has 14 amino acids. The PCR used 60 Vbeta and 13 Jbeta primers. Method: immunoSEQ multiplex PCR; TCRdb's copy keeps in-frame clones and lacks some. Its table records some 70,000 clones. This clonotype was obtained from a man aged 35 to 55 in good health and CMV-seronegative. This sequence joins TRBV7-7 and TRBJ2-2; TRBD2 matches at 10 bases. Sequenced: PBMCs. CDR3: CASRETSGIGELFF. Written as DNA, the CDR3 is TGTGCTAGCCGTGAAACTAGCGGGATCGGGGAGCTGTTTTTT.